This TCR beta chain was observed in a study of siplizumab effects on memory and regulatory T cells. The V gene's germline CDR1 is MDHEN and CDR2 SYDVKM. This CDR3 has 14 residues. The data were produced by immunoSEQ multiplex PCR, yet TCRdb's version contains in-frame clones alone and is incomplete. This sample has approximately 28,000 clones, with around 83% found just once. The clonotype comes from a human donor in good health. The chain is built from TRBV28 and TRBJ2-5; TRBD2 matches at 8 bases. The closer fit of TRBJ2-7 to the DNA end suggests the J call may be wrong. Source material: memory CD4+ T cells sorted from blood. The CDR3 region is CASSPLADNYEQYF. CDR3 nucleotides: TGTGCCAGCAGTCCACTAGCGGATAACTACGAGCAGTACTTC.